These T cell receptor beta chains were read from a single sample in a study of blood T cells in healthy people across ages. A single record per CDR3 protein comes from TCRdb applying MiXCR to the 5' RACE reads. The table records 1 million or so distinct CDR3 sequences, about 25% of them present only once. This same sample was also part of a study on T cells of mothers and their children.

Sequenced input: blood. Receptor source: a girl between 2 and 10 years old in good health. Each CDR3 is given with its conserved first and last residue. D genes are given only for firm matches. Clone sizes are given selectively: once, few, many, or a class where the clone is expanded.

TRBV7-3,15,-,-,TRBJ2-5,CASSLDGYIQETQYF,TGTGCCAGCAGCTTAGATGGGTACATTCAAGAGACCCAGTACTTC
TRBV20-1,13,few,-,TRBJ2-1,CSASGWGHNEQFF,TGCAGTGCTAGCGGGTGGGGGCACAATGAGCAGTTCTTC
TRBV29-1,13,-,-,TRBJ1-4,CSVVTATNEKLFF,TGCAGCGTTGTCACGGCAACTAATGAAAAACTGTTTTTT
TRBV9,19,-,TRBD2,TRBJ2-1,CASSVVVGVSGRAGHEQFF,TGTGCCAGCAGCGTAGTGGTCGGGGTTAGCGGGAGGGCCGGGCATGAGCAGTTCTTC
TRBV28,12,-,-,TRBJ2-1,CASSGLLNEQFF,TGTGCCAGCAGTGGGCTACTCAATGAGCAGTTCTTC
TRBV20-1,15,-,TRBD2,TRBJ2-1,CSASRPGLVGWEQFF,TGCAGTGCTAGCCGACCGGGACTAGTTGGATGGGAGCAGTTCTTC
TRBV7-8,16,few,TRBD1,TRBJ1-1,CASSLSTGGPNTEAFF,TGTGCCAGCAGCTTAAGTACAGGGGGCCCGAACACTGAAGCTTTCTTT
TRBV6-2/TRBV6-3,18,-,TRBD2,TRBJ2-3,CASSYDSGRTRPADTQYF,TGTGCCAGCAGTTACGATAGCGGGAGAACCCGACCGGCAGATACGCAGTATTTT
TRBV7-9,12,-,-,TRBJ1-6,CASSLSDSPLHF,TGTGCCAGCAGCTTGTCGGATTCACCCCTCCACTTT
TRBV7-2,15,-,-,TRBJ2-1,CASSLSGLVGNEQFF,TGTGCCAGCAGCTTAAGTGGTCTAGTAGGCAATGAGCAGTTCTTC
TRBV20-1,12,-,-,TRBJ1-2,CSATNSAYGYTF,TGCAGTGCTACGAACTCGGCCTATGGCTACACCTTC
TRBV7-3,15,-,-,TRBJ2-1,CASSRQASSYNEQFF,TGTGCCAGCAGCAGACAGGCCAGCTCCTACAATGAGCAGTTCTTC
TRBV24-1,16,-,-,TRBJ2-2,CATSDAGGGDTGELFF,TGTGCCACCAGTGATGCAGGAGGGGGAGACACCGGGGAGCTGTTTTTT
TRBV29-1,16,-,-,TRBJ2-1,CSVPTPGLGWANEQFF,TGCAGCGTTCCAACCCCAGGACTGGGGTGGGCTAATGAGCAGTTCTTC
TRBV4-3,17,-,TRBD2,TRBJ2-5,CASSQDRVAGGLETQYF,TGCGCCAGCAGCCAAGATAGGGTAGCGGGGGGGCTAGAGACCCAGTACTTC
TRBV7-3,17,-,-,TRBJ2-1,CASSLPGVDTLAHEQFF,TGTGCCAGCAGCTTACCGGGGGTTGATACTCTCGCCCATGAGCAGTTCTTC
TRBV28,17,few,TRBD1,TRBJ2-2,CASSYRVGQVNTGELFF,TGTGCCAGCAGTTATAGGGTTGGACAGGTGAACACCGGGGAGCTGTTTTTT
TRBV5-1,14,few,-,TRBJ1-1,CASSLERGRTEAFF,TGCGCCAGCAGCTTGGAACGGGGGAGGACTGAAGCTTTCTTT
TRBV28,14,-,-,TRBJ2-1,CASDEASSYNEQFF,TGTGCCAGCGATGAGGCTAGCTCCTACAATGAGCAGTTCTTC
TRBV6-5,15,few,-,TRBJ2-1,CASSSLSGRDNEQFF,TGTGCCAGCAGCAGTTTAAGCGGCCGCGACAATGAGCAGTTCTTC
TRBV5-5,15,few,-,TRBJ2-7,CASRSTQVGSYEQYF,TGTGCCAGCAGATCGACCCAGGTCGGATCCTACGAGCAGTACTTC
TRBV20-1,14,-,-,TRBJ1-1,CSAYTGRGDTEAFF,TGCAGTGCTTATACAGGGAGGGGCGACACTGAAGCTTTCTTT
TRBV4-1,14,-,-,TRBJ2-1,CASSKPGNSGEQFF,TGCGCCAGCAGCAAACCGGGGAATTCGGGCGAACAGTTCTTC
TRBV6-5,15,few,-,TRBJ2-3,CASSYTRGGADTQYF,TGTGCCAGCAGTTACACCAGGGGAGGCGCAGATACGCAGTATTTT
TRBV6-5,14,-,-,TRBJ2-3,CASSYLGGTDTQYF,TGTGCCAGCAGTTACCTAGGGGGCACAGATACGCAGTATTTT
TRBV7-9,15,few,-,TRBJ2-7,CASSYTDLRVGEQYF,TGTGCCAGCAGCTATACAGATTTGAGGGTTGGCGAGCAGTACTTC
TRBV28,15,-,TRBD1,TRBJ2-3,CASSPPDRATDTQYF,TGTGCCAGCAGTCCCCCGGACAGGGCTACAGATACGCAGTATTTT
TRBV14,14,-,TRBD2,TRBJ2-7,CASSSIGLAQQQYF,TGTGCCAGCAGCTCCATAGGACTAGCCCAGCAGCAGTACTTC
TRBV20-1,15,few,TRBD1,TRBJ1-1,CSARHTGVGYTEAFF,TGCAGTGCTAGACATACAGGGGTGGGTTACACTGAAGCTTTCTTT
TRBV20-1,14,-,TRBD2,TRBJ2-1,CSARDYYQGGEQFF,TGCAGTGCTAGAGATTATTATCAGGGAGGGGAGCAGTTCTTC
TRBV12-3/TRBV12-4,14,few,-,TRBJ1-2,CASSLGDLNYGYTF,TGTGCCAGCAGTTTAGGGGATTTGAACTATGGCTACACCTTC
TRBV7-9,15,few,TRBD1,TRBJ1-2,CASSLSGQGYYGYTF,TGTGCCAGCAGCCTTTCCGGACAGGGGTACTATGGCTACACCTTC
TRBV6-1,14,few,TRBD1,TRBJ2-1,CASSRQGIYNEQFF,TGTGCCAGCAGTCGACAGGGCATATACAATGAGCAGTTCTTC
TRBV12-3/TRBV12-4,17,-,TRBD2,TRBJ2-3,CASSLALAGVSTDAQYF,TGTGCCAGCAGTTTAGCGCTAGCGGGAGTTAGCACAGATGCGCAGTATTTT